The 8 T cell receptor beta chains in this list originate from one sample, sequenced in a study of HIV-infected patients and healthy controls. Reverse transcription used about 500 ng RNA and constant-region primers for alpha and beta. Each of the alpha and beta chains got its own library through chain-specific third strand synthesis with indices. TCRdb reanalysed the 5' RACE reads using MiXCR and keeps one entry per CDR3 protein. In the table there are 5,000 to 7,000 distinct CDR3 sequences, approximately 11% of which are singletons. No cell fractionation was done, so the repertoire covers all unsorted peripheral blood T cells. The sequenced sample was blood, obtained before antiretroviral therapy. These receptors all come from an adult with HIV infection.

Sample share makes this clonotype medium-sized. This rearrangement joins TRBV20-1 to TRBJ1-1; 9 bases line up with TRBD1. The V and J ends lost 3 bases and 5 bases, in that order; junction bases with no gene match: 4. Germline CDR1 reads DFQATT; CDR2 reads SNEGSKA (reference sequence). The CDR3 totals 13 residues. The CDR3 sequence: CSARTGGRTEAFF. CDR3 nucleotides: TGCAGTGCTAGGACAGGGGGGAGGACTGAAGCTTTCTTT.

The table lists this clonotype with many counts. V usage is TRBV5-1 and J usage is TRBJ1-4, with no clear D. CDR3 length equals 14 residues. V lost 2 bases, J lost 6 bases, and 11 bases lay in between. Germline CDR1 is SGHRS and CDR2 is YFSETQ. The CDR3 region is CASSFGPVDEKLFF. DNA for the CDR3: TGCGCCAGCAGCTTTGGGCCTGTGGATGAAAAACTGTTTTTT.

This CDR3 reads CASSNRGEETQYF. The CDR3 DNA sequence: TGTGCCAGCAGTAACAGGGGGGAAGAGACCCAGTACTTC. This chain connects TRBV6-5 to TRBJ2-5; 8 bases are a match to TRBD1. Per germline, CDR1 MNHEY and CDR2 SVGAGI. Trimming took 5 bases from V and 3 from J; bases not matched to a gene: 2. The CDR3 extends over 13 amino acids.

In this sample, this clonotype is medium-sized. This chain uses TRBV7-9 with TRBJ1-4; D is ambiguous. The germline V gene has CDR1 SEHNR and CDR2 FQNEAQ (reference sequence). The CDR3 length is 15 residues. Trimming took 5 bases from V and 0 from J, leaving 10 bases between them. The CDR3 DNA reads as TGTGCCAGCAGCGTGGGGTCTTCAACTAATGAAAAACTGTTTTTT. It translates to CASSVGSSTNEKLFF.

This clonotype is large in the sample. The chain carries TRBV19 and TRBJ2-1; D remains unclear. V dropped 8 bases and J dropped 9 bases, with 17 bases sitting between them. The V gene's germline CDR1 is LNHDA and CDR2 SQIVND (reference sequence). CDR3 length: 13 amino acids. CDR3 protein: CASSLKRFGEQFF. DNA of the CDR3: TGTGCCAGTTCCCTAAAAAGGTTCGGTGAGCAGTTCTTC. Full variable domain (outside the CDR3, taken from reference TRBV19 and TRBJ2-1): DGGITQSPKYLFRKEGQNVTLSCEQNLNHDAMYWYRQDPGQGLRLIYYSQIVNDFQKGDIAEGYSVSREKKESFPLTVTSAQKNPTAFYLCASSLKRFGEQFFGPGTRLTVL.

The chain couples TRBV12-3 or TRBV12-4 to TRBJ1-2; D call uncertain. The CDR3 length is 13 residues. Trimming removed 5 bases from V and 2 bases from J, with 9 bases in between. CDR3 loop: CASSAALNYGYTF. The CDR3 region has the DNA TGTGCCAGCAGTGCTGCTCTCAACTATGGCTACACCTTC.

In this sample, this clonotype is medium-sized. V usage is TRBV7-2 and J usage is TRBJ2-2, with 7 bases matching TRBD1. This CDR3 is built from 17 residues. V shed 5 bases and J 5 bases; nucleotides not matched to a gene: 14. CDR1 and CDR2 from the germline V gene are SGHTA and FQGNSA. CDR3 amino acids: CASSPAGGFKVTGELFF. In DNA, the CDR3 is TGTGCCAGCAGCCCTGCAGGGGGATTCAAAGTAACCGGGGAGCTGTTTTTT.

Ten or more counts support this clonotype. The chain is built from TRBV7-2 and TRBJ2-3; tentatively, D is TRBD2 (6 bases). V was trimmed by 5 bases and J by 7 bases, leaving 10 bases between them. Germline values: CDR1 SGHTA, CDR2 FQGNSA. The CDR3 has 12 residues. The CDR3 nucleotides are TGTGCCAGCAGCGAGGGACTTAATACGCAGTATTTT. It is translated as CASSEGLNTQYF.